A selection of T cell receptor beta chains follows, all from one sample in a study of control samples from healthy donors and cancer patients. Using immunoSEQ multiplex PCR, the repertoire was profiled, and TCRdb retains in-frame clones only, with some absent. The sample includes tens of thousands of clones, around 94% of them seen just once. The specimen was PBMCs. These receptors all stem from a man younger than 40 with colorectal cancer. Each CDR3 is given with its conserved first and last residue.

TRBV9	TRBJ2-2	CASSVGGLDGGELFF
TRBV6-2/TRBV6-3	TRBJ2-1	CASSDTRGPTYNEQFF
TRBV7-9	TRBJ2-3	CASSLYQDTQYF
TRBV24-1	TRBJ2-5	CATSERTSGGKETQYF
TRBV6-5	TRBJ1-1	CASSTGANTEAFF
TRBV3-1/TRBV3-2	TRBJ2-5	CASSCGQGNKETQYF
TRBV6-5	TRBJ1-4	CASSYGGGTNEKLFF
TRBV30	TRBJ1-4	CAWSRPGNEKLFF
TRBV12-3/TRBV12-4	TRBJ2-1	CANSLLAYEQFF
TRBV7-9	TRBJ1-2	CASSRVPDYGYTF
TRBV6-2/TRBV6-3	TRBJ1-5	CASSYGGVGNQPQHF
TRBV5-1	TRBJ2-1	CASSLNPPGLGGNNEQFF
TRBV9	TRBJ2-3	CASSVDRARGTDTQYF
TRBV6-4	TRBJ1-2	CASSEKGGTGSYGYTF
TRBV18	TRBJ2-2	CASSPRQPTIGPPNTGELFF
TRBV12-5	TRBJ2-1	CVSGLLGAYNEQFF
TRBV6-2/TRBV6-3	TRBJ1-1	CASSYTLDRPGTEAFF
TRBV5-1	TRBJ2-5	CASSFNPEETQYF
TRBV15	TRBJ1-5	CATSRDWGQGAMPQHF
TRBV4-3	TRBJ2-2	CASSLLPDMGATPGELFF
TRBV3-1/TRBV3-2	TRBJ2-1	CASSRQGGHEQFF
TRBV2	TRBJ1-6	CASSYSPPGSPLHF
TRBV7-6	TRBJ1-2	CASSLGQLGGYTF
TRBV9	TRBJ2-5	CASSVGGGQETQYF
TRBV7-2	TRBJ1-1	CASSLRQGTEAFF
TRBV7-2	TRBJ2-2	CASSFPRGPANTGELFF
TRBV2	TRBJ1-4	CASSRTTATNEKLFF
TRBV6-5	TRBJ1-4	CASRRDNEKLFF
TRBV10-3	TRBJ1-5	CAISEKFGTGKLQPQHF
TRBV12-3/TRBV12-4	TRBJ2-3	CASSYSTDTQYF
TRBV6-5	TRBJ2-1	CASSYEGNEQFF
TRBV19	TRBJ2-5	CASMDSGGLRETQYF
TRBV20-1	TRBJ1-1	CSASRKAEAFF
TRBV15	TRBJ1-3	CATSRDRRGNTIYF
TRBV7-2	TRBJ1-4	CASSGASRGVRNEKLFF
TRBV11-2	TRBJ1-2	CASSLRQGGYGYTF
TRBV19	TRBJ1-5	CASSIRGSNQPQHF
TRBV7-9	TRBJ2-1	CASTTRVLPRIRYNEQFF
TRBV9	TRBJ2-2	CASSETLGGAGELFF
TRBV3-1/TRBV3-2	TRBJ2-7	CASSQGRGGEQYF
TRBV25-1	TRBJ1-1	CASSFGISTEAFF
TRBV5-4	TRBJ2-7	CASSHDSPFGEQYF
TRBV5-6	TRBJ2-1	CASRLGTGVYNEQFF
TRBV9	TRBJ1-2	CASRGENLYGYTF
TRBV18	TRBJ1-1	CASSPPKGVQQNTEAFF
TRBV19	TRBJ2-1	CASSSAGEAYNEQFF
TRBV7-9	TRBJ1-2	CASSLGEDYGYTF
TRBV4-1	TRBJ1-1	CASSQIIDTNTEAFF
TRBV30	TRBJ1-1	CAWGEGWSNTEAFF
TRBV7-2	TRBJ2-5	CASSEDRGSVTQYF
TRBV4-3	TRBJ1-4	CASSFRGGEKLFF
TRBV4-3	TRBJ1-2	CASSPSFGVGNYGYTF
TRBV11-3	TRBJ2-2	CASSLAGQATGELFF
TRBV11-2	TRBJ1-4	CASSFTGGAKTNEKLFF